This note documents a single T cell receptor (beta chain) sequence. V dropped 6 bases and J dropped 2 bases, with 5 bases sitting between them. This CDR3 contains 12 residues. Germline values: CDR1 DFQATT, CDR2 SNEGSKA (reference sequence). Via MiXCR, TCRdb re-called the RT-PCR reads, giving one row per CDR3 protein. The repertoire holds more than 550,000 distinct CDR3 sequences, with 14% as singletons. The chain has TRBV20-1 and TRBJ2-6; D is uncertain. This clonotype was obtained from a female donor in good health, serving as a healthy control. Input material: memory CD4+ T cells from blood. The chain's CDR3 is CSAPTGANVLTF. The CDR3 DNA reads TGCAGTGCCCCTACTGGGGCCAACGTCCTGACTTTC.